These 2 T cell receptor beta chains share one sample of origin, sequenced in a study of blood T cell repertoires in COVID-19. Measured with immunoSEQ multiplex PCR; TCRdb has only the in-frame clones, and not every one. The sample lists almost 400,000 clones; approximately 89% were seen once. The source material was peripheral blood. The receptors derive from a woman aged 60-70 years with COVID-19, enrolled during active disease.

The V gene is TRBV15, the J gene TRBJ1-3, with 7 bases identical to TRBD1. This CDR3 has 14 residues. V lost 5 bases, J lost 3 bases, and 4 bases stayed unmatched. Germline CDR1 is LNHNV and CDR2 is YYDKDF (reference sequence). In DNA, the CDR3 is TGTGCCACCAGCCGACAGGGCCTTGGAAACACCATATATTTT. It specifies CATSRQGLGNTIYF. The variable domain in full, with the rest retrieved from reference TRBV15 and TRBJ1-3, is DAMVIQNPRYQVTQFGKPVTLSCSQTLNHNVMYWYQQKSSQAPKLLFHYYDKDFNNEADTPDNFQSRRPNTSFCFLDIRSPGLGDTAMYLCATSRQGLGNTIYFGEGSWLTVV.

The rearrangement uses TRBV9 and TRBJ2-1, with 10 nucleotides matching TRBD2. From germline, CDR1 is SGDLS and CDR2 YYNGEE. This CDR3 spans 19 amino acids. With V trimmed by 3 bases and J by 5 bases, 17 bases remained unmatched. The DNA for the CDR3 is TGTGCCAGCAGCGGCGGAGGGTCCTTCTTAGCGGGGGGTCACAATGAGCAGTTCTTC. Amino acid sequence: CASSGGGSFLAGGHNEQFF.